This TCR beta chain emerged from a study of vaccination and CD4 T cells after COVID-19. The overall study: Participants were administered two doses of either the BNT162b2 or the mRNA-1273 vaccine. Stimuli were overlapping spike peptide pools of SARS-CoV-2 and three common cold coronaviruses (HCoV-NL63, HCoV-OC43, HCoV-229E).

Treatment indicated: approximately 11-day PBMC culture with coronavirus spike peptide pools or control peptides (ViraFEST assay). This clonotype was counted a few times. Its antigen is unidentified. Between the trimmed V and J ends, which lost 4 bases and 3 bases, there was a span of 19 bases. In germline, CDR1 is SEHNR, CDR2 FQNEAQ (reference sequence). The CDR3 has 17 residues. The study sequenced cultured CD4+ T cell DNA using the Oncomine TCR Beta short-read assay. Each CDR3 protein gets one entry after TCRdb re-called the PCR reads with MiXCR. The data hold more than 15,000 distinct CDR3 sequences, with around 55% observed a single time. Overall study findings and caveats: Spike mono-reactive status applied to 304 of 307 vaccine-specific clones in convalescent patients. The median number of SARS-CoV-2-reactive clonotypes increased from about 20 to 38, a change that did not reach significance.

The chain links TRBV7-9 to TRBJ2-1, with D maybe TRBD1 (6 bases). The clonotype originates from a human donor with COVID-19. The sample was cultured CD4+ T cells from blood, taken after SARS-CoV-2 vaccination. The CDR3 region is CASSSLLTGRGYNEQFF. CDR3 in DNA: TGTGCCAGCAGCTCCCTCTTGACAGGACGGGGCTACAATGAGCAGTTCTTC.